Below, 9 T cell receptor beta chains from the same sample are listed, as sequenced in a study of T cell repertoires in cytomegalovirus infection. MiXCR, run by TCRdb on the reads, gives a single entry per CDR3 protein. Of fewer than 400,000 distinct CDR3 sequences in the sample, 15% to 20% were seen once. Sequenced material: PBMCs. The receptors were gathered from a human donor in good health (CMV status not recorded). Some clones in this sample may be carry-over from other donors' samples.

This sequence joins TRBV6-6 and TRBJ1-1; D unresolved. The CDR3 is 15 amino acids. Germline-derived CDR1 and CDR2 are MNHNY and SVGAGI (reference sequence). V lost 0 bases, J lost 5 bases, and 13 bases lay in between. This CDR3 is CASSYSGELRTEAFF. As DNA, the CDR3 is TGTGCCAGCAGTTACTCCGGGGAATTGAGGACTGAAGCTTTCTTT.

The CDR3 protein is CASSTTSRQETQYF. CDR3 coding DNA: TGTGCCAGTAGCACCACGTCCCGCCAAGAGACCCAGTACTTC. This chain joins TRBV19 and TRBJ2-5; D gene unclear. Trimming took off 6 bases at V and 1 base at J, with 12 bases between the two ends. The CDR3 contains 14 residues. The germline V gene encodes CDR1 LNHDA and CDR2 SQIVND (reference sequence).

This clonotype was counted a few times. The chain combines TRBV19 with TRBJ1-2, with 8 bases that match TRBD1. V gave up 5 bases and J gave up 6 bases; unmatched junction bases: 8. Per germline, CDR1 LNHDA and CDR2 SQIVND (reference sequence). The CDR3 is made up of 14 amino acids. The CDR3 loop reads CASSRVGRGHGYTF. As DNA, the CDR3 is TGTGCCAGTAGTCGGGTCGGCAGGGGGCATGGCTACACCTTC.

This sequence joins TRBV20-1 and TRBJ2-1; D is unclear. Germline values: CDR1 DFQATT, CDR2 SNEGSKA (reference sequence). Between the trimmed V and J ends, which lost 2 bases and 6 bases, there was a span of 14 bases. This CDR3 spans 14 amino acids. CDR3 coding DNA: TGCAGTGCTAGAAGGGCTACCGATGTCAATGAGCAGTTCTTC. Translating it yields CSARRATDVNEQFF.

This chain uses TRBV3-1 with TRBJ2-1; D possibly corresponds to TRBD1 (6 bases). V was shortened by 3 bases and J by 3 bases, with 12 bases between the two germline ends. This CDR3 is built from 15 residues. The germline V gene encodes CDR1 LGHDT and CDR2 YNNKEL (reference sequence). The CDR3 sequence: CASSQWAGDYNEQFF. The DNA for the CDR3 is TGTGCCAGCAGCCAGTGGGCAGGGGACTACAATGAGCAGTTCTTC.

This clonotype occurred many times. The chain links TRBV7-6 to TRBJ2-5; D is uncertain. V gave up 4 bases and J gave up 5 bases, with 11 bases separating them. The CDR3 runs 13 residues. Germline assignment: CDR1 SGHVS and CDR2 FNYEAQ. CDR3 in amino acids: CASSYGPAETQYF. Written as DNA, the CDR3 is TGTGCCAGCAGCTATGGACCAGCGGAGACCCAGTACTTC.

The table lists this clonotype with many counts. The CDR3 is CASSPVGLQETQYF. As DNA, the CDR3 is TGTGCCAGCAGCCCGGTGGGACTGCAAGAGACCCAGTACTTC. The rearrangement joins TRBV7-2 to TRBJ2-5; tentative D call: TRBD2 (6 bases). Trimming left V 5 bases short and J 2 bases short, with 12 bases between. The germline V gene has CDR1 SGHTA and CDR2 FQGNSA. This CDR3 region has 14 residues.

This clonotype was picked up a small number of times. The chain employs TRBV2 and TRBJ2-1; no clear D. This CDR3 comprises 13 residues. CDR1 and CDR2 from the germline V gene are SNHLY and FYNNEI. V gave up 3 bases and J gave up 2 bases, with 5 bases separating them. CDR3 sequence: CASSDWAYNEQFF. The CDR3 region has the DNA TGTGCCAGCAGTGATTGGGCCTACAATGAGCAGTTCTTC.

There are a few counts of this clonotype. The chain links TRBV12-5 to TRBJ2-1; no definite D call. The V gene lost 0 bases and the J gene lost 0 bases, with 6 bases spanning the gap. The germline V gene encodes CDR1 LGHNT and CDR2 FRNRAP. The CDR3 spans 15 residues. The CDR3 DNA reads as TGTGCTAGTGGTTTGGTACTTGGCTCCTACAATGAGCAGTTCTTC. The encoded protein is CASGLVLGSYNEQFF.